These 32 T cell receptor beta chains came from one sample sequenced in a study of radiotherapy plus CTLA-4 blockade in lung cancer. Method: immunoSEQ multiplex PCR; TCRdb's copy keeps in-frame clones and lacks some. The profile covers tens of thousands of clones, with more than 80% appearing a single time and about 5.6% taken by the ten largest. The sequenced sample was peripheral blood, obtained from a patient treated with radiotherapy plus ipilimumab. The receptors were gathered from a human donor with non-small cell lung cancer who had stable disease on radiotherapy plus ipilimumab.

In this sample, this clone turned up once. V is TRBV5-4 and J is TRBJ2-1; 9 bases agree with TRBD1. CDR1 is SGHNT, CDR2 YYREEE, per germline (reference sequence). V trimming: 3 bases; J trimming: 3 bases; junction bases outside the gene matches: 4. The CDR3 consists of 15 residues. The CDR3 protein is CASSSRDRVYNEQFF. The CDR3 DNA follows: TGTGCCAGCAGCTCCCGGGACAGGGTCTACAATGAGCAGTTCTTC.

The chain links TRBV27 to TRBJ2-1, with 8 bases matching TRBD1. The CDR3 extends over 15 amino acids. Unmatched junction bases numbered 6, after V lost 6 bases and J lost 2 bases. The germline gives CDR1 MNHEY, CDR2 SMNVEV (reference sequence). The CDR3 coding sequence is TGTGCCAGCAGGGGACAGGCATGGACCTACAATGAGCAGTTCTTC. It encodes CASRGQAWTYNEQFF.

About this clone: Other DNA sequences in this specimen translate into the identical CDR3. The V call is TRBV27, the J call TRBJ2-7; the D gene is possibly TRBD1 (5 bases). Deletions cut 6 bases from V and 1 base from J, with 7 bases between. Germline lookup yields CDR1 MNHEY and CDR2 SMNVEV (reference sequence). This CDR3 spans 12 amino acids. CDR3 bases: TGTGCCAGCAGAACAGGTTCCTACGAGCAGTACTTC. This codes for CASRTGSYEQYF.

This chain joins TRBV28 and TRBJ1-4; D gene ambiguous. Trimming cost V 3 bases and J 7 bases, with 9 bases left between them. The germline V gene encodes CDR1 MDHEN and CDR2 SYDVKM. The length of the CDR3 is 13 residues. In DNA form, the CDR3 reads TGTGCCAGCAGTTTTCCGACAACTGAAAAACTGTTTTTT. It yields the protein CASSFPTTEKLFF. Full variable domain (missing parts from reference TRBV28 and TRBJ1-4): DVKVTQSSRYLVKRTGEKVFLECVQDMDHENMFWYRQDPGLGLRLIYFSYDVKMKEKGDIPEGYSVSREKKERFSLILESASTNQTSMYLCASSFPTTEKLFFGSGTQLSVL.

This sequence joins TRBV5-4 and TRBJ2-7; possibly TRBD1 for D (6 bases). Germline V gives CDR1 SGHNT, CDR2 YYREEE (reference sequence). This CDR3 region has 13 residues. V lost 0 bases and J 5 bases, leaving 9 bases between the germline ends. CDR3 sequence reads: CASSLAGVNEQYF. The CDR3, as DNA: TGTGCCAGCAGCTTGGCAGGGGTCAACGAGCAGTACTTC. Combining the CDR3 with reference TRBV5-4 and TRBJ2-7 gives the whole variable domain ETGVTQSPTHLIKTRGQQVTLRCSSQSGHNTVSWYQQALGQGPQFIFQYYREEENGRGNFPPRFSGLQFPNYSSELNVNALELDDSALYLCASSLAGVNEQYFGPGTRLTVT.

The genes are TRBV5-4 and TRBJ1-3; tentative D call: TRBD1 (6 bases). Germline-derived CDR1 and CDR2 are SGHNT and YYREEE (reference sequence). CDR3 length: 20 amino acids. Between the trimmed V and J ends, which lost 0 bases and 0 bases, there was a span of 22 bases. CDR3 in DNA: TGTGCCAGCAGCTTGGATTTGGGGCAAGGACAGTACAGCTCTGGAAACACCATATATTTT. Protein product: CASSLDLGQGQYSSGNTIYF. Filled out from reference TRBV5-4 and TRBJ1-3, the complete variable domain reads ETGVTQSPTHLIKTRGQQVTLRCSSQSGHNTVSWYQQALGQGPQFIFQYYREEENGRGNFPPRFSGLQFPNYSSELNVNALELDDSALYLCASSLDLGQGQYSSGNTIYFGEGSWLTVV.

This clone came up once. V usage is TRBV19 and J usage is TRBJ2-7; TRBD1 matches at 10 bases. The trim removed 5 bases at V and 9 bases at J, leaving 7 bases unmatched. Looked up from germline, CDR1 is LNHDA and CDR2 is SQIVND (reference sequence). The CDR3 length is 13 residues. The CDR3 loop is CASSFRDRGAQYF. The CDR3 DNA reads as TGTGCCAGTAGTTTCCGGGACAGGGGCGCGCAGTACTTC.

The V call is TRBV5-4, the J call TRBJ1-1, with D possibly being TRBD1 (5 bases). CDR1 is SGHNT, CDR2 YYREEE, per germline (reference sequence). V was trimmed by 0 bases and J by 5 bases, leaving 11 bases between them. This CDR3 region has 14 residues. The CDR3 bases are TGTGCCAGCAGCTTGGATGCGGGGCCTACTGAAGCTTTCTTT. This translates into CASSLDAGPTEAFF.

The chain employs TRBV12-5 and TRBJ2-1; TRBD2 is a possible D gene (6 bases). The CDR3 loop spans 16 amino acids. The germline gives CDR1 LGHNT, CDR2 FRNRAP. Trimming stripped 4 bases from V and 7 bases from J, with 20 bases between. The CDR3 DNA reads TGTGCTAGTGGTTCCCCCTGGCGGGGTCAGAAGAATGAGCAGTTCTTC. The encoded protein is CASGSPWRGQKNEQFF.

V and J are TRBV4-1 and TRBJ2-3; 9 bases are a match to TRBD1. The junction had 8 bases not matched to a gene; V was cut back by 0 bases and J by 4 bases. Germline lookup yields CDR1 MGHRA and CDR2 YSYEKL. The CDR3 is 17 amino acids. The CDR3 loop is CASSQEGQGPHPDTQYF. The CDR3 DNA reads as TGCGCCAGCAGCCAAGAGGGACAGGGTCCGCATCCAGATACGCAGTATTTT.

The chain uses TRBV9 and TRBJ2-2, with D hard to call. This CDR3 contains 16 residues. Germline V gives CDR1 SGDLS, CDR2 YYNGEE. Trimming pared 0 bases from V and 1 base from J, leaving 10 bases between. The CDR3 DNA reads as TGTGCCAGCAGCGTAGGTGGTCTAGGGAACACCGGGGAGCTGTTTTTT. The encoded protein is CASSVGGLGNTGELFF.

The chain carries TRBV6-1 and TRBJ2-3; 8 nucleotides agree with TRBD2. Germline V gene sequence: CDR1 MNHNS, CDR2 SASEGT. Trimming cost V 4 bases and J 1 base; bases outside gene matches: 7. The CDR3 is made up of 16 amino acids. The CDR3 reads CASSALGGGRTDTQYF. The CDR3 DNA reads TGTGCCAGCAGTGCACTGGGCGGGGGGCGCACAGATACGCAGTATTTT.

This chain connects TRBV6-5 to TRBJ2-7; TRBD2 matches 7 bases. The CDR3 is made up of 16 amino acids. The germline V gene encodes CDR1 MNHEY and CDR2 SVGAGI. Unmatched junction bases numbered 13, after V lost 2 bases and J lost 6 bases. For the CDR3, the DNA is TGTGCCAGCAGTTACAGCCGGTGGGCGGGAGTAACCGAGCAGTACTTC. Translated, it gives CASSYSRWAGVTEQYF.

This chain joins TRBV7-2 and TRBJ1-2; 8 bases line up with TRBD1. Per the germline V gene, CDR1 is SGHTA and CDR2 is FQGNSA. There are 13 residues in the CDR3. V lost 3 bases to trimming and J lost 5 bases; unmatched junction nucleotides: 2. The CDR3: CASSFQGAYGYTF. Here the CDR3 DNA reads TGTGCCAGCAGCTTTCAGGGGGCATATGGCTACACCTTC.

CDR3: CASSQDRGGEKLFF. CDR3 coding DNA: TGTGCCAGTAGTCAAGACAGGGGAGGTGAAAAACTGTTTTTT. V is TRBV19 and J is TRBJ1-4, with 8 positions matching TRBD1. With V trimmed by 5 bases and J by 7 bases, 6 bases remained unmatched. Germline CDR1 reads LNHDA; CDR2 reads SQIVND (reference sequence). This CDR3 is 14 amino acids long.

The chain is built from TRBV18 and TRBJ2-7; 8 bases are a match to TRBD1. The length of the CDR3 is 16 residues. With 6 bases clipped from V and 1 base from J, the junction kept 11 bases outside the gene matches. The germline V gene encodes CDR1 KGHSH and CDR2 LQKENI. CDR3 nucleotides: TGTGCCAGCTCCCTGGAAGCAGGGGGCGCATCCTACGAGCAGTACTTC. Translating it yields CASSLEAGGASYEQYF.

CDR3 sequence reads: CASSPESGTIDEQYF. The CDR3, as DNA: TGCGCCAGCAGCCCCGAATCCGGGACTATAGACGAGCAGTACTTC. The V gene is TRBV5-1, the J gene TRBJ2-7; 7 nucleotides match TRBD2. Germline assignment: CDR1 SGHRS and CDR2 YFSETQ. V gave up 4 bases and J gave up 5 bases; unmatched junction bases: 12. The CDR3 is 15 amino acids.

The J gene is TRBJ2-2, the V gene TRBV7-3, with 12 bases fitting TRBD2. The length of the CDR3 is 18 residues. Germline V lookup: CDR1 SGHTA, CDR2 FQGTGA. J gave up 3 bases and V 4 bases, and 9 bases lay outside the gene matches. The CDR3 region has the DNA TGTGCCAGCAGCTCCGGACTAGCGGGATACTCGGACACCGGGGAGCTGTTTTTT. It yields the protein CASSSGLAGYSDTGELFF.

The chain couples TRBV6-1 to TRBJ2-7; D may be TRBD1 (6 bases). The V gene's germline CDR1 is MNHNS and CDR2 SASEGT. The CDR3 is 12 residues long. V shed 11 bases and J shed 6 bases, with 17 bases lying between them. The CDR3 coding sequence is TGTGCCGGCCAGACAGGAGGCTCCGAGCAGTACTTC. It translates to CAGQTGGSEQYF.

This chain joins TRBV9 and TRBJ1-2; a possible D gene is TRBD1 (6 bases). The CDR3 consists of 15 residues. Germline V gene sequence: CDR1 SGDLS, CDR2 YYNGEE. V lost 3 bases to trimming and J lost 3 bases, with 15 bases between them. The DNA for the CDR3 is TGTGCCAGCAGCGCAGACACAGGGTCGCACTATGGCTACACCTTC. It is translated as CASSADTGSHYGYTF.

J is TRBJ1-1 and V is TRBV4-1; the D gene is possibly TRBD1 (5 bases). The CDR3 runs 11 residues. V lost 8 bases to trimming and J lost 7 bases, with 11 bases between them. Germline CDR1 reads MGHRA; CDR2 reads YSYEKL. CDR3 in DNA: TGCGCCAGCGCCAGGGATCATGAAGCTTTCTTT. Translating it yields CASARDHEAFF.

The chain carries TRBV18 and TRBJ2-6; TRBD1 is a possible D gene (6 bases). The CDR3 is 20 amino acids. The V and J ends lost 3 bases and 0 bases respectively, with 21 bases between them. Germline V gives CDR1 KGHSH, CDR2 LQKENI. The chain's CDR3 is CASSPRVLDRLSSGANVLTF. CDR3 nucleotide sequence: TGTGCCAGCTCACCCCGAGTTCTGGACAGATTAAGCTCTGGGGCCAACGTCCTGACTTTC.

The J gene is TRBJ1-1, the V gene TRBV27, with 8 bases aligning to TRBD1. Germline V lookup: CDR1 MNHEY, CDR2 SMNVEV (reference sequence). Germline trimming cut 5 bases from V and 0 bases from J; bases unmatched to any gene: 5. This CDR3 has 15 amino acids. The DNA for the CDR3 is TGTGCCAGCAGTCCCCGGACAGGGATGAACACTGAAGCTTTCTTT. Translated, it gives CASSPRTGMNTEAFF.

The rearrangement links TRBV6-5 to TRBJ1-1; D is unresolved. This CDR3 has 15 amino acids. With 0 bases removed from V and 8 bases from J, the gap between germline ends came to 16 bases. Germline assignment: CDR1 MNHEY and CDR2 SVGAGI. The CDR3 DNA reads TGTGCCAGCAGTTACTCGACGTCTGGAGGCCGGGAAGCTTTCTTT. Amino acids: CASSYSTSGGREAFF.

The rearrangement links TRBV27 to TRBJ1-2, with 7 bases lining up with TRBD1. Unmatched junction bases numbered 14, after V lost 5 bases and J lost 8 bases. Germline lookup yields CDR1 MNHEY and CDR2 SMNVEV (reference sequence). CDR3 length: 15 amino acids. CDR3 residues: CASSPLTGALRGYTF. Written as DNA, the CDR3 is TGTGCCAGCAGTCCCCTTACAGGGGCCCTAAGGGGCTACACCTTC.

This clone was picked up a small number of times. V gene TRBV7-2 combines with J gene TRBJ2-7, with TRBD2 matching 8 bases. The CDR3 extends over 17 amino acids. Germline loops: CDR1 SGHTA, CDR2 FQGNSA. The ends lost 5 bases at V and 4 bases at J; junction bases unmatched: 16. As DNA, the CDR3 is TGTGCCAGCAGCATCAATAGCGCAACGGGAGGGATATACGAGCAGTACTTC. Translated: CASSINSATGGIYEQYF.

The chain carries TRBV27 and TRBJ2-5, with D possibly TRBD2 on 6 matching bases. V was pared by 2 bases and J by 5 bases, with 21 bases between. The CDR3 covers 17 residues. Germline CDR1 reads MNHEY; CDR2 reads SMNVEV (reference sequence). CDR3 sequence (DNA): TGTGCCAGCAGTTTAATCGGGGGTGCATTCGGTGTGGAGACCCAGTACTTC. Its translation: CASSLIGGAFGVETQYF.

The chain joins TRBV7-3 to TRBJ2-3; D perhaps matches TRBD2 (5 bases). The CDR3 has 14 residues. Trimming left V 5 bases short and J 1 base short, with 10 bases between. Germline values: CDR1 SGHTA, CDR2 FQGTGA. CDR3 in DNA: TGTGCCAGCAGCCCGGAGGTGGGCACAGATACGCAGTATTTT. Its protein is CASSPEVGTDTQYF. The whole variable domain, remainder taken from reference TRBV7-3 and TRBJ2-3, is GAGVSQTPSNKVTEKGKYVELRCDPISGHTALYWYRQSLGQGPEFLIYFQGTGAADDSGLPNDRFFAVRPEGSVSTLKIQRTERGDSAVYLCASSPEVGTDTQYFGPGTRLTVL.

The chain combines TRBV7-2 with TRBJ2-5; TRBD2 aligns across 7 bases. Germline trimming cut 3 bases from V and 2 bases from J; bases unmatched to any gene: 3. This CDR3 contains 14 residues. Germline-derived CDR1 and CDR2 are SGHTA and FQGNSA. The CDR3 region has the DNA TGTGCCAGCAGCTTCAGGACTAGACAAGAGACCCAGTACTTC. This translates into CASSFRTRQETQYF.

This chain connects TRBV6-5 to TRBJ2-7; D is undetermined. The CDR3 loop spans 15 amino acids. Trimming cost V 0 bases and J 2 bases, with 11 bases left between them. Germline V gene sequence: CDR1 MNHEY, CDR2 SVGAGI. Written as DNA, the CDR3 is TGTGCCAGCAGTTACTCGGCACGTCTAGCCTACGAGCAGTACTTC. Amino acids: CASSYSARLAYEQYF.

The table lists this clone with a count of one. The chain employs TRBV10-3 and TRBJ2-3, with TRBD2 as a possible D gene (5 bases). V shed 0 bases and J shed 3 bases, with 13 bases lying between them. Germline V gene data show CDR1 as ENHRY and CDR2 as SYGVKD. CDR3 length equals 16 residues. CDR3 nucleotide sequence: TGTGCCATCAGTGAGTCAATAGCCCCGGGGACAGATACGCAGTATTTT. This codes for CAISESIAPGTDTQYF.

The rearrangement links TRBV27 to TRBJ1-1, with 9 positions matching TRBD1. CDR1 MNHEY and CDR2 SMNVEV come from the germline V gene (reference sequence). The trim removed 5 bases at V and 1 base at J, leaving 2 bases unmatched. The CDR3 length is 14 residues. The CDR3 here is CASSRTGANTEAFF. The CDR3 nucleotides are TGTGCCAGCAGTAGGACAGGGGCGAACACTGAAGCTTTCTTT.